A single sample is the source of the 3 T cell receptor beta chains below, sequenced in a study of lymphopenia after photon versus proton radiotherapy. The repertoire was sequenced with immunoSEQ multiplex PCR; TCRdb's copy has only in-frame clones and lacks some. The table records approximately 45,000 clones, 65% to 90% of them present only once. The source material was peripheral blood, sampled from a patient treated with photon-based radiotherapy. The receptors shown here come from a man between 35 and 55 years old with gastric cancer.

This sequence joins TRBV5-1 and TRBJ2-4; TRBD2 might be the D (6 bases). Trimming pared 4 bases from V and 9 bases from J, leaving 20 bases between. The CDR3 is 15 residues long. CDR1 and CDR2 (germline): SGHRS, YFSETQ. CDR3 nucleotide sequence: TGCGCCAGCAGCCGCGGGGACTCGTCCGAACGCATTCAGTACTTC. It encodes CASSRGDSSERIQYF. Full variable domain (missing parts from reference TRBV5-1 and TRBJ2-4): KAGVTQTPRYLIKTRGQQVTLSCSPISGHRSVSWYQQTPGQGLQFLFEYFSETQRNKGNFPGRFSGRQFSNSRSEMNVSTLELGDSALYLCASSRGDSSERIQYFGAGTRLSVL.

This clone has a handful of counts. This chain connects TRBV9 to TRBJ1-1; perhaps TRBD1 as D (5 bases). The V end was cut by 2 bases, the J end by 3 bases, with 8 bases between. The CDR3 consists of 13 residues. Germline values: CDR1 SGDLS, CDR2 YYNGEE. The CDR3 protein is CASSVQGDTEAFF. The CDR3 DNA reads as TGTGCCAGCAGCGTTCAGGGAGACACTGAAGCTTTCTTT.

The chain employs TRBV18 and TRBJ2-1; D is ambiguous. CDR3 length equals 12 residues. The germline gives CDR1 KGHSH, CDR2 LQKENI. Trimming left V 5 bases short and J 9 bases short, with 11 bases between. CDR3 sequence: CASSFSRGEQFF. CDR3 bases: TGTGCCAGCTCATTCTCTCGTGGTGAGCAGTTCTTC. Complete variable domain (other parts from reference TRBV18 and TRBJ2-1): NAGVMQNPRHLVRRRGQEARLRCSPMKGHSHVYWYRQLPEEGLKFMVYLQKENIIDESGMPKERFSAEFPKEGPSILRIQQVVRGDSAAYFCASSFSRGEQFFGPGTRLTVL.